The 2 T cell receptor beta chains given below trace back to one sample, sequenced in a study of blood T cell repertoires in COVID-19. Repertoires were generated with immunoSEQ multiplex PCR, while TCRdb's copy carries only in-frame clones and drops some. The sample yields roughly 410,000 clones, approximately 89% seen once. The sequencing input was peripheral blood. These receptors came from a woman aged 55-69 years with COVID-19, enrolled during active disease.

The chain is built from TRBV5-1 and TRBJ2-1, with TRBD2 matching over 10 bases. Germline trimming cut 1 base from V and 4 bases from J; bases unmatched to any gene: 2. CDR3 length: 15 residues. Per germline, CDR1 SGHRS and CDR2 YFSETQ. The CDR3 region has the DNA TGCGCCAGCAGCTTGATAGCGGGGGGATACAATGAGCAGTTCTTC. Its protein product is CASSLIAGGYNEQFF. The complete variable domain, with remaining parts taken from reference TRBV5-1 and TRBJ2-1, reads KAGVTQTPRYLIKTRGQQVTLSCSPISGHRSVSWYQQTPGQGLQFLFEYFSETQRNKGNFPGRFSGRQFSNSRSEMNVSTLELGDSALYLCASSLIAGGYNEQFFGPGTRLTVL.

The chain combines TRBV6-5 with TRBJ2-7; weak D call: TRBD2 (5 bases). In germline, CDR1 is MNHEY, CDR2 SVGAGI. The CDR3 length is 15 residues. The germline V and J ends were trimmed by 0 bases and 0 bases, with 9 bases remaining between them. The CDR3 DNA reads TGTGCCAGCAGTTACTCCCGGGGAAGCTCCTACGAGCAGTACTTC. Amino acid sequence: CASSYSRGSSYEQYF.